A single T cell receptor (beta chain) is shown here with its context. An input of about 0.5 to 1 ug of RNA was subjected to reverse transcription using random hexamers. By means of immunoSEQ multiplex PCR, TCR beta CDR3 spanning 54 Vbeta and 13 Jbeta underwent amplification. TCRdb re-analysed the immunoSEQ multiplex PCR reads in MiXCR, keeping a single row per CDR3 protein. The table has a few hundred thousand distinct CDR3 sequences, over 75% seen once. This sample is part of a study of CD8 T cells in Susac syndrome. The V and J ends lost 5 bases and 4 bases respectively, with 18 bases between them. The CDR3 totals 14 residues. CDR1 DFQATT and CDR2 SNEGSKA come from the germline V gene (reference sequence). Sequencing of TCR beta was carried out in blood CD8+ and CD4+ T cells. The multiple sclerosis controls were treatment-naive patients, and their relapsing-remitting disease was stable or active. TEMRA cells were FACS-enriched, and CD8+ and CD4+ T cells were isolated negatively.

This clonotype was obtained from a human donor with multiple sclerosis. This chain connects TRBV20-1 to TRBJ2-7; D may be TRBD1 or TRBD2 (5 bases each). The sample taken for sequencing was CD8+ T cells from PBMCs. In nucleotides, the CDR3 is TGCAGTGCTTGGGACCGCGAGGGGCCATACGAGCAGTACTTC. It yields the protein CSAWDREGPYEQYF.